The sequence of this T cell receptor beta chain was determined in a study of T cells in Graves' hyperthyroidism and ophthalmopathy. This clonotype came up a few times. Amplification of TCR beta CDR3 regions was performed using RNA transcripts as template. HTBI primers were employed in a first-round RT-PCR of the TCR CDR3. Using its own MiXCR run on the multiplex PCR reads, TCRdb lists one record per CDR3 protein. The repertoire holds hundreds of thousands of distinct CDR3 sequences, with less than 45% as singletons. The CDR3 is 14 amino acids. The junction had 4 bases not matched to a gene; V was cut back by 6 bases and J by 5 bases.

The material sequenced was peripheral blood or thyroid tissue (not recorded which). The chain carries TRBV12-3 or TRBV12-4 and TRBJ1-6, with TRBD1 matching 7 bases. The clonotype was recovered from an adult man with Graves' disease, either hyperthyroidism or ophthalmopathy (not recorded which). CDR3 residues: CASSRDSNNSPLHF. CDR3 coding DNA: TGTGCCAGCAGCCGGGACAGTAATAATTCACCCCTCCACTTT.